The 11 T cell receptor beta chains below come from one sample, sequenced in a study of blood T cell repertoires in COVID-19. The data were produced by immunoSEQ multiplex PCR, yet TCRdb's version contains in-frame clones alone and is incomplete. The table records more than 110,000 clones, around 89% of them present only once. Sequencing was carried out using peripheral blood. All receptors derive from a man in his sixties with active or convalescent COVID-19.

About this clone itself: Other DNA sequences in the sample encode the same CDR3. The rearrangement links TRBV7-2 to TRBJ1-3, with 7 bases matching TRBD1. With V trimmed by 4 bases and J by 4 bases, 7 bases remained unmatched. The CDR3 totals 15 residues. Germline values: CDR1 SGHTA, CDR2 FQGNSA. The DNA of the CDR3 is TGTGCCAGCAGCTCGGGACAGACCTCAGGAAACACCATATATTTT. Protein product: CASSSGQTSGNTIYF.

V and J are TRBV5-5 and TRBJ2-5, with unresolved D. The CDR3 extends over 16 amino acids. CDR1 is SGHKS and CDR2 is YYEKEE in the germline V gene (reference sequence). Between the trimmed V and J ends, which lost 3 bases and 4 bases, there was a span of 19 bases. The CDR3 loop reads CASSWQAPAIGETQYF. The CDR3 DNA is TGTGCCAGCAGCTGGCAGGCCCCCGCAATTGGAGAGACCCAGTACTTC.

This rearrangement joins TRBV9 to TRBJ2-2; TRBD2 matches 8 bases. The V and J ends lost 0 bases and 6 bases, in that order; junction bases with no gene match: 4. This CDR3 comprises 15 residues. In germline, CDR1 is SGDLS, CDR2 YYNGEE. CDR3 sequence reads: CASSVAVGGAGELFF. DNA of the CDR3: TGTGCCAGCAGCGTAGCTGTCGGGGGGGCCGGGGAGCTGTTTTTT.

The chain carries TRBV30 and TRBJ2-1; tentatively, D is TRBD1 (6 bases). The CDR3 is made up of 14 amino acids. CDR1 is GTSNPN, CDR2 SVGIG, per germline (reference sequence). Trimming removed 4 bases from V and 4 bases from J, with 14 bases in between. For the CDR3, the DNA is TGTGCCTGGATAAGGTCGCAGGGGTACAATGAGCAGTTCTTC. It encodes CAWIRSQGYNEQFF.

The V gene is TRBV4-1, the J gene TRBJ1-1, with D perhaps matching TRBD1 (6 bases). CDR1 is MGHRA, CDR2 YSYEKL, per germline. V was pared by 1 base and J by 7 bases, with 16 bases between. This CDR3 contains 15 residues. CDR3 region: CASSQGHTGQLEAFF. The CDR3 coding sequence is TGCGCCAGCAGCCAAGGTCATACGGGACAACTTGAAGCTTTCTTT.

This chain joins TRBV27 and TRBJ1-1; perhaps TRBD1 as D (6 bases). CDR1 is MNHEY and CDR2 is SMNVEV in the germline V gene (reference sequence). The V gene lost 3 bases and the J gene lost 5 bases, with 19 bases spanning the gap. The CDR3 has 16 amino acids. The CDR3 sequence: CASSFWGRGSQTEAFF. DNA for the CDR3: TGTGCCAGCAGTTTCTGGGGGCGCGGGTCCCAGACTGAAGCTTTCTTT.

V gene TRBV18 combines with J gene TRBJ1-2; D uncertain. V was clipped by 6 bases and J by 0 bases, with 8 bases between them. Germline loops: CDR1 KGHSH, CDR2 LQKENI. This CDR3 is built from 13 residues. CDR3 residues: CASSRGANYGYTF. The CDR3 DNA reads TGTGCCAGCTCCCGAGGAGCTAACTATGGCTACACCTTC.

The V and J genes are TRBV7-2 and TRBJ2-1; 11 bases line up with TRBD2. CDR3 length: 15 amino acids. After removal of 5 bases from V and 2 bases from J, the junction contained 2 bases not matched to a gene. The germline V gene encodes CDR1 SGHTA and CDR2 FQGNSA. In DNA, the CDR3 is TGTGCCAGCAGCGCGGGACTAGCGGCCTACAATGAGCAGTTCTTC. It yields the protein CASSAGLAAYNEQFF. Looking up the rest from reference TRBV7-2 and TRBJ2-1 gives the full variable domain: GAGVSQSPSNKVTEKGKDVELRCDPISGHTALYWYRQSLGQGLEFLIYFQGNSAPDKSGLPSDRFSAERTGGSVSTLTIQRTQQEDSAVYLCASSAGLAAYNEQFFGPGTRLTVL.

The chain is built from TRBV2 and TRBJ1-2, with 7 nucleotides matching TRBD1. V shed 7 bases, J shed 2 bases, and the junction held 10 bases outside the gene matches. Germline-derived CDR1 and CDR2 are SNHLY and FYNNEI. The CDR3 extends over 15 amino acids. The CDR3 reads CASNPGQQGNYGYTF. CDR3 DNA: TGTGCCAGCAACCCCGGGCAACAGGGGAACTATGGCTACACCTTC. Supplemented by reference TRBV2 and TRBJ1-2, the full variable domain reads EPEVTQTPSHQVTQMGQEVILRCVPISNHLYFYWYRQILGQKVEFLVSFYNNEISEKSEIFDDQFSVERPDGSNFTLKIRSTKLEDSAMYFCASNPGQQGNYGYTFGSGTRLTVV.

In DNA form, the CDR3 reads TGTGCCAGCTCACCAGCGGGGGCAGATGGCTACACCTTC. Translating it yields CASSPAGADGYTF. The chain carries TRBV18 and TRBJ1-2, with D perhaps matching TRBD1 (6 bases). The CDR3 covers 13 residues. V gave up 2 bases and J gave up 6 bases, with 10 bases separating them. Looked up from germline, CDR1 is KGHSH and CDR2 is LQKENI.

The chain joins TRBV6-5 to TRBJ1-2; 8 bases line up with TRBD1. The CDR3 is 14 amino acids. J lost 3 bases, V lost 2 bases, and 2 bases had no gene match. CDR1 is MNHEY and CDR2 is SVGAGI in the germline V gene. CDR3 in DNA: TGTGCCAGCAGTTACGGACAGGGTCACTATGGCTACACCTTC. It translates to CASSYGQGHYGYTF.